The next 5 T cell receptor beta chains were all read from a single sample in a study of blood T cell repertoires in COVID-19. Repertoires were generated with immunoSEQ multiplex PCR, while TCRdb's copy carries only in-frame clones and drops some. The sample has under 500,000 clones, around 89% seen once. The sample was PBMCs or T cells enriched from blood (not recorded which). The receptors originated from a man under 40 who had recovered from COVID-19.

CDR3 DNA sequence: TGTGCCAGCAGGCTAACAGGGCCAAGTTCACCCCTCCACTTT. Translation: CASRLTGPSSPLHF. The chain carries TRBV28 and TRBJ1-6, with a possible D match to TRBD1 (6 bases). V lost 6 bases, J lost 9 bases, and 15 bases lay in between. The germline V gene encodes CDR1 MDHEN and CDR2 SYDVKM. The CDR3 sequence is 14 residues long.

The DNA of the CDR3 is TGCGCCAGCAGCCATGGGACAGGGATCGCCTACGAGCAGTACTTC. Translation gives CASSHGTGIAYEQYF. This chain links TRBV5-1 with TRBJ2-7, with 9 bases matching TRBD1. This CDR3 is 15 amino acids long. With 4 bases clipped from V and 2 bases from J, the junction kept 7 bases outside the gene matches. The germline gives CDR1 SGHRS, CDR2 YFSETQ.

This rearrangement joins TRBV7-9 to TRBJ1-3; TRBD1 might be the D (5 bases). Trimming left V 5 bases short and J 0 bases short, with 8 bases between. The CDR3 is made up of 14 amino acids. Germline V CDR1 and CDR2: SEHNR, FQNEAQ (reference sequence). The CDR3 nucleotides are TGTGCCAGCAGCCCCCAGGGCTCTGGAAACACCATATATTTT. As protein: CASSPQGSGNTIYF. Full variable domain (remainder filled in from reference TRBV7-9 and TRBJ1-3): DTGVSQNPRHKITKRGQNVTFRCDPISEHNRLYWYRQTLGQGPEFLTYFQNEAQLEKSRLLSDRFSAERPKGSFSTLEIQRTEQGDSAMYLCASSPQGSGNTIYFGEGSWLTVV.

This CDR3 reads CASSLGGPSSYGYTF. CDR3 nucleotide sequence: TGCGCCAGCAGCTTAGGGGGCCCCTCTAGTTATGGCTACACCTTC. The V call is TRBV5-1, the J call TRBJ1-2; TRBD1 matches at 7 bases. This CDR3 region has 15 residues. Unmatched junction bases numbered 9, after V lost 2 bases and J lost 5 bases. Germline CDR1 SGHRS, CDR2 YFSETQ.

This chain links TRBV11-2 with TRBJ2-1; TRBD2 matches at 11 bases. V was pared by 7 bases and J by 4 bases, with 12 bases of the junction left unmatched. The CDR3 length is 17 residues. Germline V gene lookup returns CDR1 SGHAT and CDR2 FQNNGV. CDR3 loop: CASTKAPGLAVYNEQFF. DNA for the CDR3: TGTGCCAGCACCAAAGCCCCGGGACTAGCGGTTTACAATGAGCAGTTCTTC.